These 15 T cell receptor beta chains share one sample of origin, sequenced in a study of blood T cell repertoires in COVID-19. TCRdb's table, derived via immunoSEQ multiplex PCR, lists solely in-frame clones and lacks some. The data contain approximately 180,000 clones, around 80% of them seen just once; the ten biggest clones take up around 15%. Sequenced sample: PBMCs or T cells enriched from blood (not recorded which). The receptors were sampled from a man aged 50 or older who had recovered from COVID-19.

The V call is TRBV3-1 (or the pseudogene TRBV3-2), the J call TRBJ2-2, with no clear D. V was trimmed by 0 bases and J by 0 bases, leaving 8 bases between them. There are 16 residues in the CDR3. The germline V gene encodes CDR1 LGHDT and CDR2 YNNKEL (reference sequence). CDR3 coding DNA: TGTGCCAGCAGCCAAGACAGGAACTCGAACACCGGGGAGCTGTTTTTT. Amino acid sequence: CASSQDRNSNTGELFF.

This chain joins TRBV7-9 and TRBJ2-3; 13 bases map to TRBD2. CDR1 SEHNR and CDR2 FQNEAQ come from the germline V gene (reference sequence). V was pared by 5 bases and J by 1 base, with 3 bases of the junction left unmatched. The CDR3 extends over 16 amino acids. The CDR3 region is CASSPGLAGRTDTQYF. Written as DNA, the CDR3 is TGTGCCAGCAGCCCGGGACTAGCGGGACGCACAGATACGCAGTATTTT.

The CDR3 sequence: CASSAGQSDNSPLHF. As DNA, the CDR3 is TGTGCCAGCAGCGCGGGACAGTCGGATAATTCACCCCTCCACTTT. The chain uses TRBV9 and TRBJ1-6; 7 positions agree with TRBD1. Losses at the gene ends were 3 bases for V and 5 bases for J; bases not matched to a gene: 5. The CDR3 spans 15 residues. The germline CDR1 and CDR2 sequences are SGDLS and YYNGEE.

The chain couples TRBV5-6 to TRBJ2-6; D is perhaps TRBD2 (6 bases). From germline, CDR1 is SGHDT and CDR2 YYEEEE. The CDR3 length is 15 residues. The germline V and J ends were trimmed by 4 bases and 4 bases, with 12 bases remaining between them. As DNA, the CDR3 is TGTGCCAGCAGCGTCGGGGGAGGAGGGGCCAACGTCCTGACTTTC. Amino acids: CASSVGGGGANVLTF.

V gene TRBV7-9 combines with J gene TRBJ1-1; D might be TRBD1 (5 bases). V was shortened by 7 bases and J by 2 bases, with 17 bases between the two germline ends. The germline V gene has CDR1 SEHNR and CDR2 FQNEAQ (reference sequence). The CDR3 runs to 15 residues. The DNA of the CDR3 is TGTGCCAGCAACTTTGAAACCCAGGGTAACACTGAAGCTTTCTTT. This encodes CASNFETQGNTEAFF.

The CDR3 nucleotides read TGTGCCAGCAGCTTATACGGGGAATACAATGAGCAGTTCTTC. This codes for CASSLYGEYNEQFF. The chain carries TRBV7-3 and TRBJ2-1; maybe TRBD2 (5 bases). CDR3 size: 14 residues. V lost 2 bases, J lost 4 bases, and 9 bases lay in between. Per germline, CDR1 SGHTA and CDR2 FQGTGA.

V usage is TRBV7-3 and J usage is TRBJ2-3; TRBD2 aligns across 8 bases. Germline loops: CDR1 SGHTA, CDR2 FQGTGA. The CDR3 is 15 amino acids. V shed 5 bases and J 1 base; nucleotides not matched to a gene: 5. CDR3 DNA: TGTGCCAGCAGCCCGGGCGGGGGGCGCACAGATACGCAGTATTTT. It is translated as CASSPGGGRTDTQYF.

The chain couples TRBV5-6 to TRBJ1-5; TRBD1 might be the D (6 bases). The length of the CDR3 is 16 residues. The V gene lost 0 bases and the J gene lost 6 bases, with 16 bases spanning the gap. Germline V gives CDR1 SGHDT, CDR2 YYEEEE. Written as DNA, the CDR3 is TGTGCCAGCAGCTTGGCCGGACAGCAGATAAGTCAGCCCCAGCATTTT. It is translated as CASSLAGQQISQPQHF.

The chain uses TRBV3-1 (or the pseudogene TRBV3-2) and TRBJ2-1; the match to TRBD1 covers 8 bases. After removal of 0 bases from V and 3 bases from J, the junction contained 7 bases not matched to a gene. The V gene's germline CDR1 is LGHDT and CDR2 YNNKEL (reference sequence). The CDR3 is 17 residues long. CDR3 in amino acids: CASSQDSPGTGYNEQFF. The CDR3 DNA follows: TGTGCCAGCAGCCAAGACAGCCCCGGGACAGGCTACAATGAGCAGTTCTTC.

The rearrangement links TRBV10-3 to TRBJ1-1, with 9 bases lining up with TRBD1. The CDR3 has 15 amino acids. Per germline, CDR1 ENHRY and CDR2 SYGVKD. V lost 9 bases, J lost 1 base, and 9 bases stayed unmatched. CDR3 region: CAIKPGTGPNTEAFF. For the CDR3, the DNA is TGTGCCATAAAACCCGGGACAGGGCCGAACACTGAAGCTTTCTTT.

The gene calls are TRBV11-3 and TRBJ2-3; possible D gene TRBD2, 6 bases. V was cut by 3 bases and J by 2 bases, with 9 bases left in between. This CDR3 comprises 14 residues. Germline assignment: CDR1 SGHNT and CDR2 YENEEA. Written as DNA, the CDR3 is TGTGCCAGCAGCTTTGGGACTGACACAGATACGCAGTATTTT. Its protein product is CASSFGTDTDTQYF.

The chain combines TRBV5-1 with TRBJ1-2; 9 bases align to TRBD1. The CDR3 sequence is 16 residues long. V shed 4 bases and J 1 base; nucleotides not matched to a gene: 8. CDR1 and CDR2 (germline): SGHRS, YFSETQ. CDR3 region: CASSKGQGAGNYGYTF. The CDR3 DNA reads as TGCGCCAGCAGCAAGGGACAGGGTGCGGGTAACTATGGCTACACCTTC.

The rearrangement links TRBV30 to TRBJ1-4; D perhaps matches TRBD1 (5 bases). The germline V and J ends were trimmed by 0 bases and 8 bases, with 16 bases remaining between them. Germline CDR1 reads GTSNPN; CDR2 reads SVGIG (reference sequence). The CDR3 has 15 amino acids. The CDR3 is CAWSVSAGGGEKLFF. CDR3 nucleotide sequence: TGTGCCTGGAGTGTATCTGCAGGCGGGGGGGAAAAACTGTTTTTT.

The V and J genes are TRBV28 and TRBJ1-2; D not resolved. This CDR3 contains 13 residues. The V gene's germline CDR1 is MDHEN and CDR2 SYDVKM. V was trimmed by 6 bases and J by 4 bases, leaving 12 bases between them. The CDR3 nucleotides read TGTGCCAGCAGCTACGCCCCCACCTATGGCTACACCTTC. Residues: CASSYAPTYGYTF.

The gene calls are TRBV10-3 and TRBJ2-4; possible D gene TRBD2, 6 bases. The CDR3 extends over 16 amino acids. Trimming took off 0 bases at V and 0 bases at J, with 9 bases between the two ends. The V gene's germline CDR1 is ENHRY and CDR2 SYGVKD. CDR3 loop: CAISESLAVAKNIQYF. CDR3 nucleotides: TGTGCCATCAGTGAGTCGTTAGCGGTAGCCAAAAACATTCAGTACTTC.